These 2 T cell receptor beta chains were all obtained from the same sample, sequenced in a study of breast tumors, draining lymph nodes, adjacent tissues. A single record per CDR3 protein comes from TCRdb applying MiXCR to the multiplex PCR reads. The sample contains 150,000 or so distinct CDR3 sequences, around a third of which appear only once. Axillary draining lymph nodes of breast cancer patients supplied the node samples. The sample taken for sequencing was axillary lymph node tissue. Source of these receptors: a female donor with breast cancer. Some clones in this sample may be carry-over from other donors' samples.

There are a few counts of this clonotype. The gene calls are TRBV6-6 and TRBJ1-1; 10 bases match TRBD1. J was trimmed by 0 bases and V by 0 bases; bases with no gene match: 1. This CDR3 region has 16 residues. The germline V gene encodes CDR1 MNHNY and CDR2 SVGAGI (reference sequence). The CDR3 region has the DNA TGTGCCAGCAGTTACTCCGGGACAGGGGTGAACACTGAAGCTTTCTTT. It yields the protein CASSYSGTGVNTEAFF.

The genes are TRBV6-5 and TRBJ1-1, with TRBD1 as a possible D gene (5 bases). The germline gives CDR1 MNHEY, CDR2 SVGAGI. With 5 bases removed from V and 1 base from J, the gap between germline ends came to 17 bases. The CDR3 consists of 16 residues. The CDR3: CASSHRQGETNTEAFF. DNA for the CDR3: TGTGCCAGCAGTCACCGGCAGGGCGAAACGAACACTGAAGCTTTCTTT.